The rows below give T cell receptor beta chains drawn from one sample of a study of breast tumors, draining lymph nodes, adjacent tissues. Using its own MiXCR run on the multiplex PCR reads, TCRdb lists one record per CDR3 protein. The data hold some 130,000 distinct CDR3 sequences, with approximately 21% observed a single time. The sequencing sample was made of axillary lymph node tissue. The receptors shown here come from a female donor with breast cancer. Some clones in this sample may be carry-over from other donors' samples. Both conserved end residues are part of each CDR3. The D gene is left open where the match is weak. The size of a clone is reported for some rows only, either as once, few or many, or as a class for expanded clones.

j_call	clone_size	v_call	d_call	cdr3_nt	cdr3_aa
TRBJ2-4	-	TRBV15	-	TGTGCCACCAGCAGCCGCATTTCGGCGTCCAAAAACATTCAGTACTTC	CATSSRISASKNIQYF
TRBJ2-2	many	TRBV5-1	-	TGCGCCAGCAGCTTGGACTCGGGATCGAACACCGGGGAGCTGTTTTTT	CASSLDSGSNTGELFF
TRBJ1-4	many	TRBV6-6	-	TGTGCCAGCAGTTCCACAGGTGCAACTAATGAAAAACTGTTTTTT	CASSSTGATNEKLFF
TRBJ2-3	many	TRBV6-5	TRBD2	TGTGCCAGCAGAAGACTAGCGGGAGATGTGCAGTATTTT	CASRRLAGDVQYF
TRBJ1-4	many	TRBV7-9	-	TGTGCCAGCAGCCCGAGTCGGGGGAACACAGAAAAACTGTTTTTT	CASSPSRGNTEKLFF
TRBJ2-7	many	TRBV5-6	TRBD2	TGTGCCAGCAGCGTCCTAGCGGCCGTCGGCTACGAGCAGTACTTC	CASSVLAAVGYEQYF
TRBJ2-4	few	TRBV3-1	TRBD2	TGTGCCAGCAGCCAAGATCTACGCGGCGGGAGGGCCCTCGAACAAAGGAACATTCAGTACTTC	CASSQDLRGGRALEQRNIQYF
TRBJ2-1	many	TRBV20-1	TRBD2	TGCAGTGCTTATGGGACTAGCGGATACAATGAGCAGTTCTTC	CSAYGTSGYNEQFF
TRBJ2-7	many	TRBV20-1	TRBD2	TGCAGTGCTAGCCCCCGAGGGGGGGGACTAGCGGGAGTGGTTGTCTACGAGCAGTACTTC	CSASPRGGGLAGVVVYEQYF
TRBJ1-2	-	TRBV5-4	TRBD1	TGTGCCAGCACCTACCAGGGGGAAATTCGTGGCTACACCTTC	CASTYQGEIRGYTF
TRBJ2-1	many	TRBV11-2	TRBD1	TGTGCCAGCAGCCCTACCGGGACAGGGAAAGGATACGAGCAGTTCTTC	CASSPTGTGKGYEQFF
TRBJ2-7	many	TRBV30	-	TGTGCCTGGCAACAGGATTTTAAGTCCTACGAGCAGTACTTC	CAWQQDFKSYEQYF
TRBJ1-6	many	TRBV2	-	TGTGCCAGCCTACAGTCCCCTAATTCACCCCTCCACTTT	CASLQSPNSPLHF
TRBJ1-1	few	TRBV15	-	TGTGCCACCAGCAAAAATAGAGGAAGGGCTTTCTTT	CATSKNRGRAFF
TRBJ2-1	few	TRBV6-1	-	TGTGCCAGCAGTTTCCCGGCGGGGCACAATGAGCAGTTCTTC	CASSFPAGHNEQFF
TRBJ1-5	-	TRBV19	-	TGTGCCAGTTCAAAAATCCCGGGACCCTTAAGGAATCAGCCCCAGCATTTT	CASSKIPGPLRNQPQHF
TRBJ1-2	-	TRBV29-1	TRBD1	TGCAGCGTCTTTGGACAGGGTTTGAATGGCTACACCTTC	CSVFGQGLNGYTF
TRBJ1-6	many	TRBV11-2	-	TGTGCCAGCAGCTTAGATGGGGCGAATTCACCCCTCCACTTT	CASSLDGANSPLHF
TRBJ2-7	many	TRBV20-1	TRBD2	TGCAGTGCTAGAGGTAATCCGGGGGGCTACGAGCAGTACTTC	CSARGNPGGYEQYF
TRBJ1-2	many	TRBV18	-	TGTGCCAGCTCACCACCGAATGGGGGCGCCCCAGCGCGCTTC	CASSPPNGGAPARF
TRBJ2-3	many	TRBV28	-	TGTGCCAGCAGTTCTCGGGAGTTAACCTTCACAGATACGCAGTATTTT	CASSSRELTFTDTQYF
TRBJ1-3	many	TRBV15	-	TGTGCCACCAGCAGACCGTTGGGGAGCTCTGGAAACACCATATATTTT	CATSRPLGSSGNTIYF
TRBJ2-5	many	TRBV24-1	TRBD1	TGTGCCACCAGTGCCCCTGCGGGACAGGAAGAGACCCAGTACTTC	CATSAPAGQEETQYF
TRBJ1-1	-	TRBV20-1	-	TGCAGTGCTAGGGGGCAGGGACATTTGAACACTGAAGCTTTCTTT	CSARGQGHLNTEAFF